These 32 T cell receptor beta chains share one sample of origin, sequenced in a study of shared clonotypes between healthy human individuals. Repertoires were generated with immunoSEQ multiplex PCR, while TCRdb's copy carries only in-frame clones and drops some. The table shows 2,100,000 or so clones, with approximately 96% occurring only once. Input material: naive CD4+ T cells sorted from blood. Regarding subset: CD45RA+ positively selected. These receptors originate from a man aged 18-30 years in good health.

This chain connects TRBV5-1 to TRBJ2-2, with no clear D. The CDR3 covers 14 residues. V was cut by 0 bases and J by 6 bases, with 9 bases left in between. The germline V gene has CDR1 SGHRS and CDR2 YFSETQ. The CDR3 DNA follows: TGCGCCAGCAGCTTGGCTTCGAGTCCCGGGGAGCTGTTTTTT. The encoded protein is CASSLASSPGELFF.

The J gene is TRBJ2-2, the V gene TRBV10-3; 10 bases fit TRBD2. The J segment lost 3 bases and the V segment lost 11 bases, leaving 9 bases of the junction unmatched. The CDR3 extends over 15 amino acids. CDR1 and CDR2 from the germline V gene are ENHRY and SYGVKD. The CDR3 protein is CAAGAGGPDTGELFF. The CDR3 bases are TGTGCCGCCGGAGCGGGAGGGCCAGACACCGGGGAGCTGTTTTTT.

This clone was counted a single time. The rearrangement joins TRBV30 to TRBJ1-6; a possible D gene is TRBD1 (5 bases). The CDR3 sequence is 14 residues long. Germline-derived CDR1 and CDR2 are GTSNPN and SVGIG (reference sequence). In nucleotides, the CDR3 is TGTGTGGGGCCTGGGAAATTGGCAAATTCACCCCTCCACTTT. Protein product: CVGPGKLANSPLHF.

The V call is TRBV27, the J call TRBJ2-3, with D perhaps matching TRBD2 (6 bases). The CDR3 covers 15 residues. The germline CDR1 and CDR2 sequences are MNHEY and SMNVEV (reference sequence). The V end was cut by 6 bases, the J end by 3 bases, with 16 bases between. CDR3 residues: CASSFWGEATDTQYF. CDR3 DNA: TGTGCCAGCAGCTTTTGGGGGGAAGCGACAGATACGCAGTATTTT.

This sequence joins TRBV18 and TRBJ1-4; D possibly corresponds to TRBD1 (6 bases). The V and J ends lost 5 bases and 8 bases respectively, with 12 bases between them. The CDR3 loop spans 13 amino acids. Per germline, CDR1 KGHSH and CDR2 LQKENI. CDR3 bases: TGTGCCAGCTCAGACAGGTTGGGCGAAAAACTGTTTTTT. It yields the protein CASSDRLGEKLFF.

V usage is TRBV19 and J usage is TRBJ2-1; 7 positions agree with TRBD2. CDR1 and CDR2 from the germline V gene are LNHDA and SQIVND (reference sequence). The V segment lost 0 bases and the J segment 9 bases; nucleotides outside the gene matches: 20. The CDR3 length is 19 residues. The DNA of the CDR3 is TGTGCCAGTAGTATAGAATCCGGCGGGAGTTCCACCTCAAGGAGTGAGCAGTTCTTC. Translated, it gives CASSIESGGSSTSRSEQFF.

This chain uses TRBV30 with TRBJ2-1; 8 bases agree with TRBD1. Germline values: CDR1 GTSNPN, CDR2 SVGIG (reference sequence). J was trimmed by 5 bases and V by 1 base; bases with no gene match: 1. CDR3 size: 13 residues. The CDR3 protein is CAWSDRGDNEQFF. The CDR3 nucleotides read TGTGCCTGGAGTGACAGGGGGGACAATGAGCAGTTCTTC.

The chain recombines TRBV5-6 with TRBJ1-4, with 9 bases that match TRBD1. V trimming: 3 bases; J trimming: 5 bases; junction bases outside the gene matches: 5. The CDR3 runs to 15 residues. Germline V gene lookup returns CDR1 SGHDT and CDR2 YYEEEE. The CDR3 coding sequence is TGTGCCAGCAGCTACTGGACAGGGGCGAATGAAAAACTGTTTTTT. It translates to CASSYWTGANEKLFF.

The chain carries TRBV27 and TRBJ2-3; a possible D gene is TRBD2 (5 bases). Looked up from germline, CDR1 is MNHEY and CDR2 is SMNVEV (reference sequence). The CDR3 totals 12 residues. The V end was cut by 9 bases, the J end by 2 bases, with 9 bases between. CDR3 nucleotide sequence: TGTGCCAGTGGACTGTCCACAGATACGCAGTATTTT. Residues: CASGLSTDTQYF.

J is TRBJ2-1 and V is TRBV7-2, with 14 nucleotides matching TRBD2. CDR3 length: 18 amino acids. The germline gives CDR1 SGHTA, CDR2 FQGNSA. V was clipped by 5 bases and J by 4 bases; unmatched bases: 10. CDR3 DNA: TGTGCCAGCAGCCTCGACCGGACTAGCGGGGGGACTTACAATGAGCAGTTCTTC. Its translation is CASSLDRTSGGTYNEQFF. The full variable domain, in which reference TRBV7-2 and TRBJ2-1 provide the parts outside the CDR3, is GAGVSQSPSNKVTEKGKDVELRCDPISGHTALYWYRQSLGQGLEFLIYFQGNSAPDKSGLPSDRFSAERTGGSVSTLTIQRTQQEDSAVYLCASSLDRTSGGTYNEQFFGPGTRLTVL.

This clone turned up a few times. The chain carries TRBV20-1 and TRBJ1-1, with TRBD1 as a possible D gene (6 bases). V lost 4 bases and J 5 bases, leaving 8 bases between the germline ends. This CDR3 region has 11 residues. The germline V gene has CDR1 DFQATT and CDR2 SNEGSKA (reference sequence). The CDR3 protein is CSATGETEAFF. In DNA form, the CDR3 reads TGCAGTGCTACAGGGGAAACTGAAGCTTTCTTT.

CDR3 in DNA: TGCGCCAGCAGCCCCGGAGGGGGCTGGGGCAAAAACATTCAGTACTTC. Amino acid sequence: CASSPGGGWGKNIQYF. The chain joins TRBV4-1 to TRBJ2-4; D may be TRBD1 (7 bases). CDR1 MGHRA and CDR2 YSYEKL come from the germline V gene. This CDR3 is 16 amino acids long. V was pared by 4 bases and J by 3 bases, with 16 bases between.

This chain links TRBV7-2 with TRBJ2-2; D is undetermined. CDR3 length: 14 residues. Germline V CDR1 and CDR2: SGHTA, FQGNSA. V lost 1 base and J lost 7, with 10 bases in between. This CDR3 reads CASSLDRIVGELFF. As DNA, the CDR3 is TGTGCCAGCAGCTTAGACCGAATAGTCGGGGAGCTGTTTTTT. The variable domain in full, with the rest retrieved from reference TRBV7-2 and TRBJ2-2, is GAGVSQSPSNKVTEKGKDVELRCDPISGHTALYWYRQSLGQGLEFLIYFQGNSAPDKSGLPSDRFSAERTGGSVSTLTIQRTQQEDSAVYLCASSLDRIVGELFFGEGSRLTVL.

The chain combines TRBV10-3 with TRBJ2-5; D possibly corresponds to TRBD1 (6 bases). CDR3 length: 15 amino acids. Germline lookup yields CDR1 ENHRY and CDR2 SYGVKD. Trimming cost V 3 bases and J 2 bases, with 13 bases left between them. CDR3 sequence reads: CAISENRGQQETQYF. DNA for the CDR3: TGTGCCATCAGTGAAAATCGCGGACAGCAAGAGACCCAGTACTTC.

V usage is TRBV5-1 and J usage is TRBJ1-2; D gene uncertain. The ends were cut back, 0 bases at V and 4 bases at J, with 13 bases in the middle. Germline CDR1 and CDR2: SGHRS and YFSETQ. The CDR3 contains 15 residues. The DNA for the CDR3 is TGCGCCAGCAGCTTGGGTCAGCAGACCATCTATGGCTACACCTTC. This translates into CASSLGQQTIYGYTF.

In the case of this clone: This same CDR3 is encoded by further DNA sequences in the sample. The rearrangement joins TRBV7-2 to TRBJ2-7, with 7 bases aligning to TRBD1. This CDR3 comprises 14 residues. Unmatched junction bases numbered 3, after V lost 4 bases and J lost 0 bases. The germline gives CDR1 SGHTA, CDR2 FQGNSA. The CDR3 region is CASSSTGNSYEQYF. The CDR3 DNA follows: TGTGCCAGCAGCTCGACAGGGAACTCCTACGAGCAGTACTTC.

The chain links TRBV5-6 to TRBJ2-3; D unresolved. The ends were cut back, 0 bases at V and 4 bases at J, with 12 bases in the middle. The CDR3 loop spans 15 amino acids. Per the germline V gene, CDR1 is SGHDT and CDR2 is YYEEEE. DNA for the CDR3: TGTGCCAGCAGCTTGGATCCCTGGTCCCCAGATACGCAGTATTTT. It encodes CASSLDPWSPDTQYF. Combining the CDR3 with reference TRBV5-6 and TRBJ2-3 gives the whole variable domain DAGVTQSPTHLIKTRGQQVTLRCSPKSGHDTVSWYQQALGQGPQFIFQYYEEEERQRGNFPDRFSGHQFPNYSSELNVNALLLGDSALYLCASSLDPWSPDTQYFGPGTRLTVL.

The V and J genes are TRBV7-3 and TRBJ2-2, with TRBD2 as a possible D gene (6 bases). This CDR3 has 14 amino acids. Trimming pared 4 bases from V and 2 bases from J, leaving 8 bases between. Germline CDR1 is SGHTA and CDR2 is FQGTGA. CDR3 region: CASSSGENTGELFF. The CDR3 DNA sequence: TGTGCCAGCAGCTCGGGGGAAAACACCGGGGAGCTGTTTTTT.

This clone is a singleton in its sample. The CDR3 spells CAWSLTGGDPYF. The CDR3, as DNA: TGTGCCTGGAGCTTGACAGGGGGCGACCCGTACTTC. The chain has TRBV30 and TRBJ2-7; TRBD1 aligns across 10 bases. In germline, CDR1 is GTSNPN, CDR2 SVGIG (reference sequence). The ends lost 3 bases at V and 12 bases at J; junction bases unmatched: 8. This CDR3 has 12 amino acids.

This rearrangement joins TRBV12-5 to TRBJ1-5; D is uncertain. Germline-derived CDR1 and CDR2 are LGHNT and FRNRAP. The CDR3 is 16 residues long. V was shortened by 1 base and J by 0 bases, with 10 bases between the two germline ends. The CDR3, as DNA: TGTGCTAGTGGTTTGGGACCCGGATTTAGCAATCAGCCCCAGCATTTT. This gives the protein CASGLGPGFSNQPQHF. Using reference TRBV12-5 and TRBJ1-5 for the parts outside the CDR3, the full variable domain is DARVTQTPRHKVTEMGQEVTMRCQPILGHNTVFWYRQTMMQGLELLAYFRNRAPLDDSGMPKDRFSAEMPDATLATLKIQPSEPRDSAVYFCASGLGPGFSNQPQHFGDGTRLSIL.

The chain is built from TRBV5-1 and TRBJ1-3, with no clear D. The V end lost 3 bases, the J end lost 2 bases, and 12 bases lay between the germline ends. Germline assignment: CDR1 SGHRS and CDR2 YFSETQ. The CDR3 has 15 amino acids. CDR3 protein: CASSSTSGAGNTIYF. Here the CDR3 DNA reads TGCGCCAGCAGCTCAACGTCCGGGGCTGGAAACACCATATATTTT.

The DNA for the CDR3 is TGTGCCAGCAGTTTGAATCCTGGAGGACAGTACTACGAGCAGTACTTC. It codes for CASSLNPGGQYYEQYF. The V and J genes are TRBV6-5 and TRBJ2-7; weak D call: TRBD1 (6 bases). The CDR3 sequence is 16 residues long. Germline V gives CDR1 MNHEY, CDR2 SVGAGI. Deletions cut 4 bases from V and 3 bases from J, with 19 bases between.

In the case of this clone: The sample carries other DNA sequences with the same CDR3. CDR3 sequence (DNA): TGTGCCAGCAGTGTATTGAACACTGAAGCTTTCTTT. Translated, it gives CASSVLNTEAFF. The chain combines TRBV6-1 with TRBJ1-1; no definite D call. Looked up from germline, CDR1 is MNHNS and CDR2 is SASEGT. The V end lost 4 bases, the J end lost 0 bases, and 3 bases lay between the germline ends. This CDR3 comprises 12 residues.

As to this clone: At the DNA level, this CDR3 is encoded by other sequences in the same sample as well. The genes are TRBV5-1 and TRBJ2-7; D ambiguous. V shed 4 bases and J shed 0 bases, with 11 bases lying between them. Germline assignment: CDR1 SGHRS and CDR2 YFSETQ. This CDR3 has 14 residues. CDR3 region: CASSTTGSSYEQYF. As DNA, the CDR3 is TGCGCCAGCAGCACGACGGGTAGCTCCTACGAGCAGTACTTC.

The chain carries TRBV18 and TRBJ2-1; TRBD2 might be the D (5 bases). The V gene lost 3 bases and the J gene lost 3 bases, with 12 bases spanning the gap. The CDR3 has 15 amino acids. The germline CDR1 and CDR2 sequences are KGHSH and LQKENI. CDR3 coding DNA: TGTGCCAGCTCACCTGCGGGTTTCGGCTACAATGAGCAGTTCTTC. Translation: CASSPAGFGYNEQFF.

About this clone itself: This sample includes further DNA sequences coding for the same CDR3. This sequence joins TRBV30 and TRBJ2-5, with no clear D. The germline gives CDR1 GTSNPN, CDR2 SVGIG (reference sequence). The CDR3 consists of 12 residues. V was clipped by 5 bases and J by 1 base, with 8 bases between them. The CDR3 DNA is TGTGCCTGGGGTGACGGCCAAGAGACCCAGTACTTC. Protein product: CAWGDGQETQYF. The full variable domain, rest sourced from reference TRBV30 and TRBJ2-5, is SQTIHQWPATLVQPVGSPLSLECTVEGTSNPNLYWYRQAAGRGLQLLFYSVGIGQISSEVPQNLSASRPQDRQFILSSKKLLLSDSGFYLCAWGDGQETQYFGPGTRLLVL.

The V gene is TRBV7-2, the J gene TRBJ1-2; D is uncertain. The CDR3 covers 13 residues. Trimming cost V 2 bases and J 8 bases, with 12 bases left between them. Germline V gives CDR1 SGHTA, CDR2 FQGNSA. This CDR3 is CASSLKHEAGYTF. In nucleotides, the CDR3 is TGTGCCAGCAGCTTAAAACACGAGGCGGGCTACACCTTC. Complete variable domain (other parts from reference TRBV7-2 and TRBJ1-2): GAGVSQSPSNKVTEKGKDVELRCDPISGHTALYWYRQSLGQGLEFLIYFQGNSAPDKSGLPSDRFSAERTGGSVSTLTIQRTQQEDSAVYLCASSLKHEAGYTFGSGTRLTVV.

The CDR3 reads CASRSGLTSGRPVSYNEQFF. The CDR3 nucleotides are TGTGCCAGTAGATCGGGCCTGACTAGCGGGAGGCCCGTTTCCTACAATGAGCAGTTCTTC. V is TRBV19 and J is TRBJ2-1; TRBD2 matches 13 bases. This CDR3 spans 20 amino acids. The ends lost 6 bases at V and 1 base at J; junction bases unmatched: 15. CDR1 and CDR2 (germline): LNHDA, SQIVND (reference sequence). Combining the CDR3 with reference TRBV19 and TRBJ2-1 gives the whole variable domain DGGITQSPKYLFRKEGQNVTLSCEQNLNHDAMYWYRQDPGQGLRLIYYSQIVNDFQKGDIAEGYSVSREKKESFPLTVTSAQKNPTAFYLCASRSGLTSGRPVSYNEQFFGPGTRLTVL.

This chain joins TRBV4-1 and TRBJ2-5; TRBD2 matches 8 bases. With V trimmed by 0 bases and J by 0 bases, 9 bases remained unmatched. CDR1 and CDR2 from the germline V gene are MGHRA and YSYEKL. This CDR3 spans 18 amino acids. The DNA for the CDR3 is TGCGCCAGCAGCCAAGAGAAAGGGAGCGGGAGACACCAAGAGACCCAGTACTTC. Protein: CASSQEKGSGRHQETQYF.

The chain carries TRBV5-8 and TRBJ2-7; a weak D match, TRBD2 (6 bases). V was pared by 0 bases and J by 5 bases, with 18 bases between. The CDR3 consists of 16 residues. Germline V gives CDR1 SGHTS, CDR2 YDEGEE. The CDR3 DNA reads as TGTGCCAGCAGCTTGGGTAGGAGGGATCAGCGCAACGAGCAGTACTTC. Its translation is CASSLGRRDQRNEQYF.

This chain links TRBV6-6 with TRBJ1-2; no reliable D call. The CDR3 runs to 14 residues. The V gene lost 0 bases and the J gene lost 7 bases, with 12 bases spanning the gap. Germline V lookup: CDR1 MNHNY, CDR2 SVGAGI (reference sequence). The CDR3 bases are TGTGCCAGCAGTTACTCTGCGGATTCCGGTGGCTACACCTTC. As protein: CASSYSADSGGYTF.

This chain uses TRBV28 with TRBJ1-5; D remains unclear. Germline values: CDR1 MDHEN, CDR2 SYDVKM. CDR3 length: 15 amino acids. V lost 6 bases and J lost 2, with 14 bases in between. The CDR3 sequence: CASRGRANGNQPQHF. DNA of the CDR3: TGTGCCAGCAGGGGAAGGGCGAACGGCAATCAGCCCCAGCATTTT.